These T cell receptor beta chains were read from a single sample in a study of blood T cell repertoires in COVID-19. Assay: immunoSEQ multiplex PCR; the TCRdb copy retains only in-frame clones and omits some. The sample has around 190,000 clones; around three quarters are singletons. Sequencing was done on a sample of PBMCs or T cells enriched from blood (not recorded which). Receptors originate from a woman aged 45 to 65 with acute COVID-19. Each CDR3 is given with its conserved first and last residue. D genes are given only for firm matches. The listing skips clone size in some rows; elsewhere it reads once, few, many or a size class.

J gene: TRBJ1-1; V gene: TRBV5-1; clone size: .; D gene: .; CDR3 DNA: TGCGCCAGCAGCGTCCAAACAGCGAACACTGAAGCTTTCTTT; CDR3 protein: CASSVQTANTEAFF
J gene: TRBJ2-2; V gene: TRBV11-3; clone size: .; D gene: TRBD2; CDR3 DNA: TGTGCCAGCAGCTTAGAGGGCGGCGGGGGGGCGTCCGGGGAGCTGTTTTTT; CDR3 protein: CASSLEGGGGASGELFF
J gene: TRBJ1-1; V gene: TRBV19; clone size: .; D gene: .; CDR3 DNA: TGTGCCAGTAGCCCTCGAGGGGGATTTGGGGTTAGCACTGAAGCTTTCTTT; CDR3 protein: CASSPRGGFGVSTEAFF
J gene: TRBJ1-4; V gene: TRBV9; clone size: once; D gene: .; CDR3 DNA: TGTGCCAGCAGCGTAGCCTCCGCGGGCTTTAATGAAAAACTGTTTTTT; CDR3 protein: CASSVASAGFNEKLFF
J gene: TRBJ1-1; V gene: TRBV9; clone size: .; D gene: TRBD1; CDR3 DNA: TGTGCCAGCAGCGGTACAGGGGGCCCCGAAGCTTTCTTT; CDR3 protein: CASSGTGGPEAFF
J gene: TRBJ1-2; V gene: TRBV5-8; clone size: once; D gene: .; CDR3 DNA: TGTGCCAGCAGCCGAGGACATGTGTTTTCCTATGCCTATGGCTACACCTTC; CDR3 protein: CASSRGHVFSYAYGYTF
J gene: TRBJ1-1; V gene: TRBV5-1; clone size: .; D gene: TRBD1; CDR3 DNA: TGCGCCAGCAGCCCCGGACAGGCCACTGAAGCTTTCTTT; CDR3 protein: CASSPGQATEAFF
J gene: TRBJ1-5; V gene: TRBV2; clone size: .; D gene: .; CDR3 DNA: TGTGCCAGCAGTGAAGCGCGGGACCCCGGTTATCAGCCCCAGCATTTT; CDR3 protein: CASSEARDPGYQPQHF
J gene: TRBJ2-2; V gene: TRBV9; clone size: .; D gene: .; CDR3 DNA: TGTGCCAGCAGCGTATATGAGGCCGGGGAGCTGTTTTTT; CDR3 protein: CASSVYEAGELFF
J gene: TRBJ2-1; V gene: TRBV7-7; clone size: .; D gene: .; CDR3 DNA: TGTGCCAGCAGCCCAGGAGGTGGAAATGAGCAGTTCTTC; CDR3 protein: CASSPGGGNEQFF
J gene: TRBJ2-5; V gene: TRBV5-4; clone size: .; D gene: TRBD1; CDR3 DNA: TGTGCCAGCAGCTTGGGGCAGGGGGCTCAAGAGACCCAGTACTTC; CDR3 protein: CASSLGQGAQETQYF
J gene: TRBJ1-3; V gene: TRBV5-8; clone size: once; D gene: TRBD1; CDR3 DNA: TGTGCCAGCAGCTTACCCAGGACAGGGGGGAACACCATATATTTT; CDR3 protein: CASSLPRTGGNTIYF
J gene: TRBJ1-2; V gene: TRBV20-1; clone size: .; D gene: .; CDR3 DNA: TGCAGTGCTAGTGAGCCGGGACACATATATGGCTACACCTTC; CDR3 protein: CSASEPGHIYGYTF
J gene: TRBJ1-3; V gene: TRBV5-1; clone size: .; D gene: .; CDR3 DNA: TGCGCCAGCAGCCCCCGGGACTTGACTGGAAACACCATATATTTT; CDR3 protein: CASSPRDLTGNTIYF
J gene: TRBJ1-5; V gene: TRBV6-5; clone size: .; D gene: .; CDR3 DNA: TGTGCCAGCGGCCGTAGCAATCAGCCCCAGCATTTT; CDR3 protein: CASGRSNQPQHF
J gene: TRBJ1-2; V gene: TRBV18; clone size: .; D gene: .; CDR3 DNA: TGTGCCAGCTCACCATATCCCCCGGGACATCAAGGGCATGGCTACACCTTC; CDR3 protein: CASSPYPPGHQGHGYTF
J gene: TRBJ1-6; V gene: TRBV28; clone size: .; D gene: .; CDR3 DNA: TGTGCCAGCGGGGGCAGAACACCCCTCCACTTT; CDR3 protein: CASGGRTPLHF
J gene: TRBJ2-1; V gene: TRBV12-5; clone size: once; D gene: TRBD2; CDR3 DNA: TGTGCTAGTGGTTTGGTACTAGCTAGCGGGGGGAATGAGCAGTTCTTC; CDR3 protein: CASGLVLASGGNEQFF
J gene: TRBJ1-4; V gene: TRBV2; clone size: .; D gene: .; CDR3 DNA: TGTGCCAGCACCCGCAGGGTATCTCTAAATGAAAAACTGTTTTTT; CDR3 protein: CASTRRVSLNEKLFF
J gene: TRBJ2-3; V gene: TRBV5-4; clone size: .; D gene: .; CDR3 DNA: TGTGCCAGCAGCTCCCGGGGAAGCACAGATACGCAGTATTTT; CDR3 protein: CASSSRGSTDTQYF
J gene: TRBJ2-6; V gene: TRBV6-5; clone size: .; D gene: .; CDR3 DNA: TGTGCCAGTAGGACAGCCCGCTCTGGGGCCAACGTCCTGACTTTC; CDR3 protein: CASRTARSGANVLTF
J gene: TRBJ2-5; V gene: TRBV6-5; clone size: medium-sized; D gene: .; CDR3 DNA: TGTGCCAGCAGTTACTTGGGAGGGACCCAGTACTTC; CDR3 protein: CASSYLGGTQYF
J gene: TRBJ2-3; V gene: TRBV6-5; clone size: .; D gene: .; CDR3 DNA: TGTGCCAGCAGTTACGTCGGCACAGATACGCAGTATTTT; CDR3 protein: CASSYVGTDTQYF
J gene: TRBJ1-4; V gene: TRBV28; clone size: .; D gene: .; CDR3 DNA: TGTGCCAGCAAGGAGGGTTTGGATGAAAAACTGTTTTTT; CDR3 protein: CASKEGLDEKLFF
J gene: TRBJ1-2; V gene: TRBV6-5; clone size: .; D gene: TRBD1; CDR3 DNA: TGTGCCAGCAGTTGGACAGGGGGAGGCTACACCTTC; CDR3 protein: CASSWTGGGYTF
J gene: TRBJ1-5; V gene: TRBV5-1; clone size: few; D gene: .; CDR3 DNA: TGCGCCAGCAGCTTGGAAGGGGGTGTAAGTCAGCCCCAGCATTTT; CDR3 protein: CASSLEGGVSQPQHF
J gene: TRBJ1-1; V gene: TRBV7-8; clone size: .; D gene: .; CDR3 DNA: TGTGCCAGCAGCTTAGGAGGTGGGGCAGGGGCCAACACTGAAGCTTTCTTT; CDR3 protein: CASSLGGGAGANTEAFF
J gene: TRBJ2-3; V gene: TRBV11-2; clone size: .; D gene: TRBD2; CDR3 DNA: TGTGCCAGCAGCTTAGTACGGGGGGGCCCTGACGAAGATACGCAGTATTTT; CDR3 protein: CASSLVRGGPDEDTQYF
J gene: TRBJ1-5; V gene: TRBV6-5; clone size: .; D gene: .; CDR3 DNA: TGTGCCAGCGCCGGGCGGTCAGGGAATCAGCCCCAGCATTTT; CDR3 protein: CASAGRSGNQPQHF
J gene: TRBJ1-2; V gene: TRBV12-3/TRBV12-4; clone size: once; D gene: .; CDR3 DNA: TGTGCCAGCAGTTTTGGGGAGAATGGCTACACCTTC; CDR3 protein: CASSFGENGYTF
J gene: TRBJ1-1; V gene: TRBV14; clone size: once; D gene: .; CDR3 DNA: TGTGCCAGCAGCCAATACATGAACACTGAAGCTTTCTTT; CDR3 protein: CASSQYMNTEAFF
J gene: TRBJ1-6; V gene: TRBV4-1; clone size: .; D gene: TRBD1; CDR3 DNA: TGCGCCAGCAGCACCGGGACAGGGAATTCACCCCTCCACTTT; CDR3 protein: CASSTGTGNSPLHF
J gene: TRBJ1-1; V gene: TRBV11-2; clone size: .; D gene: .; CDR3 DNA: TGTGCCAGCAGCTTAGATTTCAGGGCTAAAGGGTTCGACACTGAAGCTTTCTTT; CDR3 protein: CASSLDFRAKGFDTEAFF
J gene: TRBJ1-4; V gene: TRBV7-3; clone size: few; D gene: TRBD1; CDR3 DNA: TGTGCCAGCAGCCTCGTCAGGGTCGGACAGGGGAGAGAAAAACTGTTTTTT; CDR3 protein: CASSLVRVGQGREKLFF
J gene: TRBJ1-1; V gene: TRBV4-3; clone size: .; D gene: .; CDR3 DNA: TGCGCCAGCAGCCAAGACCAGGGCGTGAACACTGAAGCTTTCTTT; CDR3 protein: CASSQDQGVNTEAFF
J gene: TRBJ1-1; V gene: TRBV6-1; clone size: .; D gene: .; CDR3 DNA: TGTGCCAGCAGTGAACACTTGAACACTGAAGCTTTCTTT; CDR3 protein: CASSEHLNTEAFF
J gene: TRBJ1-5; V gene: TRBV9; clone size: .; D gene: TRBD1; CDR3 DNA: TGTGCCAGCAGCGGACAGGGGAGCAATCAGCCCCAGCATTTT; CDR3 protein: CASSGQGSNQPQHF
J gene: TRBJ1-2; V gene: TRBV4-2; clone size: few; D gene: TRBD1; CDR3 DNA: TGTGCCAGCAGCCTGGGGGGCCAGGGGGCCTCGGGGGACTATGGCTACACCTTC; CDR3 protein: CASSLGGQGASGDYGYTF
J gene: TRBJ1-5; V gene: TRBV19; clone size: .; D gene: .; CDR3 DNA: TGTGCCAGTAGTATAGCTTACAATCAGCCCCAGCATTTT; CDR3 protein: CASSIAYNQPQHF
J gene: TRBJ1-4; V gene: TRBV13; clone size: .; D gene: .; CDR3 DNA: TGTGCCAGCAGCCCCCTTGGAGAAGGTGAAAAACTGTTTTTT; CDR3 protein: CASSPLGEGEKLFF
J gene: TRBJ1-1; V gene: TRBV6-2/TRBV6-3; clone size: once; D gene: .; CDR3 DNA: TGTGCCAGCAGTCTCGAAGCCCGACAGCAGAGTATGAACACTGAAGCTTTCTTT; CDR3 protein: CASSLEARQQSMNTEAFF
J gene: TRBJ2-5; V gene: TRBV7-2; clone size: .; D gene: .; CDR3 DNA: TGTGCCAGCAGCTTGGTGACGCGCGGGGGCCCTAATCAAGAGACCCAGTACTTC; CDR3 protein: CASSLVTRGGPNQETQYF
J gene: TRBJ1-2; V gene: TRBV28; clone size: .; D gene: .; CDR3 DNA: TGTGCCAGCAGAAATTATGGGGGGTATGGCTACACCTTC; CDR3 protein: CASRNYGGYGYTF
J gene: TRBJ2-1; V gene: TRBV5-4; clone size: once; D gene: .; CDR3 DNA: TGTGCCAGCAGCCTATTGCTGTTCGGGGGTCATGGGGGCAATGAGCAGTTCTTC; CDR3 protein: CASSLLLFGGHGGNEQFF
J gene: TRBJ2-6; V gene: TRBV4-1; clone size: .; D gene: .; CDR3 DNA: TGCGCCAGCAGCCAATTCGGGTCGAGCTCAGGGGCTGGGGCCAACGTCCTGACTTTC; CDR3 protein: CASSQFGSSSGAGANVLTF
J gene: TRBJ1-1; V gene: TRBV7-2; clone size: .; D gene: .; CDR3 DNA: TGTGCCAGCAGAACAGCGCGTGGGGAGGTCACTGAAGCTTTCTTT; CDR3 protein: CASRTARGEVTEAFF
J gene: TRBJ1-1; V gene: TRBV19; clone size: once; D gene: .; CDR3 DNA: TGTGCCAGTAGTATTAAGGGGACTGAAGCTTTCTTT; CDR3 protein: CASSIKGTEAFF
J gene: TRBJ1-4; V gene: TRBV7-2; clone size: .; D gene: TRBD1; CDR3 DNA: TGTGCCAGCAGCTTAGCCCCGACAGGGTGGGGTGAAAAACTGTTTTTT; CDR3 protein: CASSLAPTGWGEKLFF
J gene: TRBJ2-2; V gene: TRBV11-2; clone size: few; D gene: .; CDR3 DNA: TGTGCCAGCAGCTCCTCGGGCGGGGAGCTGTTTTTT; CDR3 protein: CASSSSGGELFF
J gene: TRBJ2-3; V gene: TRBV19; clone size: .; D gene: .; CDR3 DNA: TGTGCCAGTAGTAGGCGACAGAGTTATCTTACAGATACGCAGTATTTT; CDR3 protein: CASSRRQSYLTDTQYF
J gene: TRBJ1-1; V gene: TRBV6-2/TRBV6-3; clone size: few; D gene: .; CDR3 DNA: TGTGCCAGCAGTGCGGGGGCACGGGGTACTGAAGCTTTCTTT; CDR3 protein: CASSAGARGTEAFF
J gene: TRBJ2-2; V gene: TRBV7-9; clone size: .; D gene: .; CDR3 DNA: TGTGCCAGCAGCTTTAACAGTGTCACCGGGGAGCTGTTTTTT; CDR3 protein: CASSFNSVTGELFF
J gene: TRBJ1-1; V gene: TRBV7-9; clone size: .; D gene: .; CDR3 DNA: TGTGCCAGCAGCTTCCCCCGGTCGGGGGGGAGGACTGAAGCTTTCTTT; CDR3 protein: CASSFPRSGGRTEAFF
J gene: TRBJ1-3; V gene: TRBV28; clone size: .; D gene: TRBD1; CDR3 DNA: TGTGCCAGCAGAGGACAGGCGCTAAACACCATATATTTT; CDR3 protein: CASRGQALNTIYF